The 13 T cell receptor beta chains given below trace back to one sample, sequenced in a study of blood T cell repertoires in COVID-19 (dated by TCRdb to about 2020). The library was made by the immunoSEQ multiplex PCR assay. The table comes from immuneACCESS by way of TCRdb, which keeps in-frame sequences with V and J called. Part of the clones is missing from these tables; in studies checked, under half for an unresolved V gene and the rest for unknown reasons. Counted in this sample were 140,000 or so clones; approximately 84% of them appeared once. Of the sample, 1.9% is held by the ten largest clones. The sample consisted of peripheral blood. These receptors originate from a woman aged 60 to 75 with acute or convalescent COVID-19.

The chain couples TRBV20-1 to TRBJ2-1; 7 bases line up with TRBD2. Germline CDR1 is DFQATT and CDR2 is SNEGSKA (reference sequence). The V and J ends lost 6 bases and 9 bases, in that order; junction bases with no gene match: 5. This CDR3 has 11 residues. The CDR3 DNA sequence: TGCAGTGCCCGAGGACTAGTTGAGCAGTTCTTC. Amino acid sequence: CSARGLVEQFF.

This chain connects TRBV5-6 to TRBJ2-5, with D possibly being TRBD1 (6 bases). From germline, CDR1 is SGHDT and CDR2 YYEEEE. V was cut by 2 bases and J by 4 bases, with 12 bases left in between. The CDR3 loop spans 14 amino acids. CDR3 sequence reads: CASSLQGTAETQYF. The CDR3 nucleotides are TGTGCCAGCAGCTTACAGGGTACTGCAGAGACCCAGTACTTC.

For this clone: Relative to the germline gene, one junction end is altered; a read error may explain this. The V gene is TRBV12-3 or TRBV12-4, the J gene TRBJ1-1, with TRBD1 as a possible D gene (5 bases). The CDR3 contains 13 residues. The CDR3 here is CASNLLQGTEAFF. In DNA form, the CDR3 reads TGTGCCAGCAATTTACTTCAGGGCACTGAAGCTTTCTTT.

The chain combines TRBV5-1 with TRBJ1-1, with TRBD1 as a possible D gene (6 bases). CDR1 and CDR2 (germline): SGHRS, YFSETQ. Trimming took 3 bases from V and 7 from J, leaving 10 bases between them. This CDR3 spans 12 amino acids. The CDR3 loop is CASSSQGYEAFF. The CDR3 nucleotides are TGCGCCAGCAGCTCACAGGGATATGAAGCTTTCTTT.

The chain links TRBV5-1 to TRBJ2-1, with D hard to call. Germline-derived CDR1 and CDR2 are SGHRS and YFSETQ. The CDR3 runs 15 residues. Trimming removed 1 base at V and 2 bases at J, with 10 bases between. The CDR3 sequence is CASSLIGQAYNEQFF. The CDR3 DNA reads as TGCGCCAGCAGCTTGATCGGTCAAGCCTACAATGAGCAGTTCTTC.

This chain joins TRBV6-5 and TRBJ1-2; D is perhaps TRBD1 (5 bases). The CDR3 runs to 14 residues. The V end was cut by 4 bases, the J end by 4 bases, with 13 bases between. CDR1 and CDR2 from the germline V gene are MNHEY and SVGAGI. CDR3 in DNA: TGTGCCAGCAGTTCCTATGTGGGGGGCTATGGCTACACCTTC. Its protein product is CASSSYVGGYGYTF.

The chain links TRBV7-2 to TRBJ1-5, with D maybe TRBD1 (6 bases). The V gene lost 1 base and the J gene lost 4 bases, with 11 bases spanning the gap. CDR3 length: 15 amino acids. Germline-derived CDR1 and CDR2 are SGHTA and FQGNSA. Here the CDR3 reads CASSLVGRGNQPQHF. In DNA, the CDR3 is TGTGCCAGCAGCTTAGTGGGCAGGGGTAATCAGCCCCAGCATTTT. The full variable domain, with the rest looked up from reference TRBV7-2 and TRBJ1-5, is GAGVSQSPSNKVTEKGKDVELRCDPISGHTALYWYRQSLGQGLEFLIYFQGNSAPDKSGLPSDRFSAERTGGSVSTLTIQRTQQEDSAVYLCASSLVGRGNQPQHFGDGTRLSIL.

The chain recombines TRBV19 with TRBJ2-7; 8 bases fit TRBD2. V dropped 4 bases and J dropped 3; count of bases not matched to a gene: 2. The CDR3 covers 13 residues. Looked up from germline, CDR1 is LNHDA and CDR2 is SQIVND (reference sequence). The CDR3 reads CASSTGTSYEQYF. CDR3 nucleotides: TGTGCCAGTAGTACGGGGACTAGCTACGAGCAGTACTTC.

The V and J genes are TRBV5-1 and TRBJ2-3; 9 nucleotides agree with TRBD2. In germline, CDR1 is SGHRS, CDR2 YFSETQ. Losses at the gene ends were 0 bases for V and 0 bases for J; bases not matched to a gene: 5. This CDR3 spans 17 amino acids. The CDR3 loop is CASSLVVSGRSTDTQYF. Written as DNA, the CDR3 is TGCGCCAGCAGCTTGGTGGTTAGCGGGAGAAGCACAGATACGCAGTATTTT.

This clone has a handful of counts. The chain has TRBV27 and TRBJ2-1; 11 bases are a match to TRBD2. Per the germline V gene, CDR1 is MNHEY and CDR2 is SMNVEV (reference sequence). V lost 6 bases, J lost 7 bases, and 5 bases stayed unmatched. This CDR3 comprises 14 residues. The CDR3 DNA follows: TGTGCCAGCAGCGGCGTAGCGGGAGGGAATGAGCAGTTCTTC. It encodes CASSGVAGGNEQFF.

This clone was picked up a small number of times. The chain uses TRBV12-5 and TRBJ2-3; D perhaps matches TRBD2 (5 bases). Trimming cost V 0 bases and J 2 bases, with 15 bases left between them. CDR3 length equals 17 residues. Germline lookup yields CDR1 LGHNT and CDR2 FRNRAP. The CDR3 DNA is TGTGCTAGTGGTTTGGTACGGGGAAATCCCCTCACAGATACGCAGTATTTT. This sequence encodes CASGLVRGNPLTDTQYF.

The rearrangement uses TRBV7-3 and TRBJ2-2; TRBD2 agrees at 9 bases. V shed 6 bases and J 4 bases; nucleotides not matched to a gene: 9. The CDR3 extends over 16 amino acids. CDR1 is SGHTA, CDR2 FQGTGA, per germline. CDR3 nucleotides: TGTGCCAGCAGTTCGCGGCTAGCGGGATCCACCGGGGAGCTGTTTTTT. Amino acid sequence: CASSSRLAGSTGELFF.

In its sample, this clone was seen a few times. This chain connects TRBV2 to TRBJ1-1; the D is unclear. The CDR3 length is 13 residues. Germline loops: CDR1 SNHLY, CDR2 FYNNEI. Trimming took off 9 bases at V and 2 bases at J, with 13 bases between the two ends. The CDR3 sequence: CASTFSGNTEAFF. CDR3 DNA: TGTGCCAGTACGTTCAGTGGTAACACTGAAGCTTTCTTT. The full variable domain, rest sourced from reference TRBV2 and TRBJ1-1, is EPEVTQTPSHQVTQMGQEVILRCVPISNHLYFYWYRQILGQKVEFLVSFYNNEISEKSEIFDDQFSVERPDGSNFTLKIRSTKLEDSAMYFCASTFSGNTEAFFGQGTRLTVV.